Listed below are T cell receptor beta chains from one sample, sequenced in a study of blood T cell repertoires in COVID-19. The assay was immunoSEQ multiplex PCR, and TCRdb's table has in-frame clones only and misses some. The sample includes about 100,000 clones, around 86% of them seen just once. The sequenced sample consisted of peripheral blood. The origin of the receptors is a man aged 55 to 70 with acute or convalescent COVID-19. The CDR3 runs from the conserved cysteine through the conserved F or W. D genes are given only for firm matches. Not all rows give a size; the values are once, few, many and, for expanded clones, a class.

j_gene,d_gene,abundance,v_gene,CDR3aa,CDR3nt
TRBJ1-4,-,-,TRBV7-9,CASSLAGDSEKLFF,TGTGCCAGCAGCTTAGCAGGGGATAGCGAAAAACTGTTTTTT
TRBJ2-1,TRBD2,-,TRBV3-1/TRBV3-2,CASSQELAVYNEQFF,TGTGCCAGCAGCCAAGAACTAGCGGTGTACAATGAGCAGTTCTTC
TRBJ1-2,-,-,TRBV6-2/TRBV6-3,CASSPGGNYGYTF,TGTGCCAGCAGCCCCGGGGGGAACTATGGCTACACCTTC
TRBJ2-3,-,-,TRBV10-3,CAIREGGAGTDTQYF,TGTGCCATCAGGGAGGGGGGCGCTGGCACAGATACGCAGTATTTT
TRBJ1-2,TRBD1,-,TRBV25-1,CASSPGGGSYGYTF,TGTGCCAGCAGTCCAGGGGGAGGATCCTATGGCTACACCTTC
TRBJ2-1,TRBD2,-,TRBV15,CATSTVGLAGGSYNEQFF,TGTGCCACCAGCACCGTCGGGCTAGCGGGAGGTTCCTACAATGAGCAGTTCTTC
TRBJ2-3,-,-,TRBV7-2,CASSSWLAEPSTDTQYF,TGTGCCAGCAGCTCGTGGTTAGCGGAGCCTTCAACAGATACGCAGTATTTT
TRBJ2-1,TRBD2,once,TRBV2,CASSTPGLADYNEQFF,TGTGCCAGCTCAACTCCGGGACTAGCGGACTACAATGAGCAGTTCTTC
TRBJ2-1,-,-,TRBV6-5,CASSSLSGEQFF,TGTGCCAGCAGTTCCCTGTCCGGGGAGCAGTTCTTC
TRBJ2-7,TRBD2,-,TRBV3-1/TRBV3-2,CASSQAGTSGRRDYEQYF,TGTGCCAGCAGCCAGGCCGGGACTAGCGGGAGGAGGGACTACGAGCAGTACTTC
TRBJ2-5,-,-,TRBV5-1,CASSLAGQEETQYF,TGCGCCAGCAGCTTGGCCGGACAAGAAGAGACCCAGTACTTC
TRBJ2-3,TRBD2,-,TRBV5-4,CASSLGLAVSTDTQYF,TGTGCCAGCAGCTTAGGTCTAGCGGTTAGCACAGATACGCAGTATTTT
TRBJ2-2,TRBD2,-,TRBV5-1,CASSLGAGTSFLNGELFF,TGCGCCAGCAGCTTGGGGGCCGGGACTAGCTTTCTGAACGGGGAGCTGTTTTTT
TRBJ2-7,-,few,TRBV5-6,CASSRLEGYEQYF,TGTGCCAGCAGCCGCCTAGAGGGATACGAGCAGTACTTC
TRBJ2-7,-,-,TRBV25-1,CATKGGTYEQYF,TGTGCCACCAAGGGGGGGACCTACGAGCAGTACTTC
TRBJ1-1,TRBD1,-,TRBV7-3,CASSMSGGRTEAFF,TGTGCCAGCAGCATGTCAGGGGGACGGACTGAAGCTTTCTTT
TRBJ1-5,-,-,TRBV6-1,CASSEGLHSNQPQHF,TGTGCCAGCAGTGAAGGACTCCATAGCAATCAGCCCCAGCATTTT
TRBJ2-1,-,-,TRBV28,CASSKGLPSYNEQFF,TGTGCCAGCAGCAAGGGACTTCCCTCCTACAATGAGCAGTTCTTC
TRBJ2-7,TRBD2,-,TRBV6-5,CASSFGRRPGSYEQYF,TGTGCCAGCAGTTTCGGGAGGCGCCCCGGGTCCTACGAGCAGTACTTC
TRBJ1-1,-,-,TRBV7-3,CASRVTGFSTEAFF,TGTGCCAGCAGAGTTACAGGGTTCAGCACTGAAGCTTTCTTT
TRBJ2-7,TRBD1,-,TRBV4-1,CASSRTWPPGQGYEQYF,TGCGCCAGCAGCCGCACTTGGCCTCCGGGACAGGGGTACGAGCAGTACTTC
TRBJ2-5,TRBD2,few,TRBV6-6,CASKIAGGRRETQYF,TGTGCCAGCAAAATAGCGGGGGGGCGACGGGAGACCCAGTACTTC